The entry below describes one T cell receptor (beta chain). This sample stems from a study of blood T cell repertoires in COVID-19. Study context: Both acute and convalescent COVID-19 samples were obtained from the United States, Italy and Spain. From T cells, B-cell-depleted T cells, or PBMCs came the material, which was cDNA or gDNA.

Seattle's enrolled individuals joined amid active infection and were then monitored longitudinally. Germline V gene sequence: CDR1 MNHEY, CDR2 SMNVEV (reference sequence). The CDR3 covers 14 residues. V lost 2 bases and J 5 bases, leaving 12 bases between the germline ends. TCRdb's table, derived via immunoSEQ multiplex PCR, lists solely in-frame clones and lacks some. The table records about 440,000 clones, about nine tenths of them present only once. The chain combines TRBV27 with TRBJ1-2, with D uncertain. This clonotype was obtained from a woman aged 50 to 60 with COVID-19, enrolled during active disease. The specimen was peripheral blood. CDR3 region: CASSLAGGRYGYTF. The CDR3 DNA is TGTGCCAGCAGTTTAGCTGGAGGAAGGTATGGCTACACCTTC.